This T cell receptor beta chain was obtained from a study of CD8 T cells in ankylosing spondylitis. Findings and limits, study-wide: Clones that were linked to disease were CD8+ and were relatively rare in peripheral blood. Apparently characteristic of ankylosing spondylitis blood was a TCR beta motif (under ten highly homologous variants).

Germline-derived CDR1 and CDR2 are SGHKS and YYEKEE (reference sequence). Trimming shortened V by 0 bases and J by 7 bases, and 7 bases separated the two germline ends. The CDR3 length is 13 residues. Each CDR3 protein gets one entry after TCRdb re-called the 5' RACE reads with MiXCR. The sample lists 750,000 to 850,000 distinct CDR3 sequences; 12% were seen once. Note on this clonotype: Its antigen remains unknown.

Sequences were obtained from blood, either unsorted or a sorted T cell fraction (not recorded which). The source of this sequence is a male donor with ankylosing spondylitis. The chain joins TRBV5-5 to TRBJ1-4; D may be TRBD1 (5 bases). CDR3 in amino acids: CASSLAGREKLFF. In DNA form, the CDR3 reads TGTGCCAGCAGCTTGGCAGGGCGTGAAAAACTGTTTTTT.